This T cell receptor (beta chain) was captured by sequencing in a study of response to subunit inactivated influenza vaccine. TCRdb fed the RT-PCR reads into MiXCR, producing one record per CDR3 protein. The repertoire has 600,000 to 850,000 distinct CDR3 sequences, approximately 14% of them found once; the top ten carry around 7.6%. The TCR was taken from a man between 50 and 59 years old who received an inactivated influenza vaccine. This sample comprised PBMCs from blood, obtained 14 to 15 days before vaccination.

The CDR3 reads CASKRLMAENTEAFF. Here the CDR3 DNA reads TGCGCCAGTAAACGACTAATGGCCGAGAACACTGAAGCTTTCTTT. The chain links TRBV5-1 to TRBJ1-1; unclear D gene. V gave up 8 bases and J gave up 1 base, with 18 bases separating them. The CDR3 sequence is 15 residues long. Germline CDR1 and CDR2: SGHRS and YFSETQ. The variable domain in full, with the rest retrieved from reference TRBV5-1 and TRBJ1-1, is KAGVTQTPRYLIKTRGQQVTLSCSPISGHRSVSWYQQTPGQGLQFLFEYFSETQRNKGNFPGRFSGRQFSNSRSEMNVSTLELGDSALYLCASKRLMAENTEAFFGQGTRLTVV.